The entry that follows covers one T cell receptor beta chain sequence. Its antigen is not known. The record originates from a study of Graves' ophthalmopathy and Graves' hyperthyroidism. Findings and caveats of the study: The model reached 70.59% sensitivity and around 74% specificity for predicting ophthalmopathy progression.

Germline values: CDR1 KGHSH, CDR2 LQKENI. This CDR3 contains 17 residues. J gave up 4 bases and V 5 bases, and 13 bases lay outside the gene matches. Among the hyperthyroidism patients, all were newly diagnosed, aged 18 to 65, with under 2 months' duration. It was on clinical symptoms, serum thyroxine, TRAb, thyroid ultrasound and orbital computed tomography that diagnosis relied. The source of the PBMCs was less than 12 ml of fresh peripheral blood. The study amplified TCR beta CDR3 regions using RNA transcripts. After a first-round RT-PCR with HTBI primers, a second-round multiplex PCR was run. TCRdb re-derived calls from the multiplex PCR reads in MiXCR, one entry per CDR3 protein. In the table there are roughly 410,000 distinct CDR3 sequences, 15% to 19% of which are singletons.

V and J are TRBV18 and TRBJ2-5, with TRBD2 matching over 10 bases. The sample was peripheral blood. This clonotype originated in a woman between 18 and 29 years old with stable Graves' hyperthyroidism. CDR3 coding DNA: TGTGCCAGCTCAGGGACCCCCGGGACTAGCGTCGGAGAGACCCAGTACTTC. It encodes CASSGTPGTSVGETQYF. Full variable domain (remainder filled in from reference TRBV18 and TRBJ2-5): NAGVMQNPRHLVRRRGQEARLRCSPMKGHSHVYWYRQLPEEGLKFMVYLQKENIIDESGMPKERFSAEFPKEGPSILRIQQVVRGDSAAYFCASSGTPGTSVGETQYFGPGTRLLVL.